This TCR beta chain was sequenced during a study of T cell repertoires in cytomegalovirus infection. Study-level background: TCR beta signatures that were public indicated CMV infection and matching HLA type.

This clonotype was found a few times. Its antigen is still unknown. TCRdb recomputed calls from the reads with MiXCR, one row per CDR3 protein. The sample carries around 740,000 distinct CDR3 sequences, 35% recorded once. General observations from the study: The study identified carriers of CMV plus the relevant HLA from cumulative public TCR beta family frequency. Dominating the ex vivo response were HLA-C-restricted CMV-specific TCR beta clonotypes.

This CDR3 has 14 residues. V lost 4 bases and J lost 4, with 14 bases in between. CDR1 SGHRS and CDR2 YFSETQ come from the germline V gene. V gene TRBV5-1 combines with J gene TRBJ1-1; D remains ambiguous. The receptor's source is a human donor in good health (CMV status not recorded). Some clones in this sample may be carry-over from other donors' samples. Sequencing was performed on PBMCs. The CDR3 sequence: CASSQGLAATEAFF. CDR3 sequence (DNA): TGCGCCAGCAGCCAAGGGTTGGCGGCCACTGAAGCTTTCTTT. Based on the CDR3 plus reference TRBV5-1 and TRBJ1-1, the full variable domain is KAGVTQTPRYLIKTRGQQVTLSCSPISGHRSVSWYQQTPGQGLQFLFEYFSETQRNKGNFPGRFSGRQFSNSRSEMNVSTLELGDSALYLCASSQGLAATEAFFGQGTRLTVV.